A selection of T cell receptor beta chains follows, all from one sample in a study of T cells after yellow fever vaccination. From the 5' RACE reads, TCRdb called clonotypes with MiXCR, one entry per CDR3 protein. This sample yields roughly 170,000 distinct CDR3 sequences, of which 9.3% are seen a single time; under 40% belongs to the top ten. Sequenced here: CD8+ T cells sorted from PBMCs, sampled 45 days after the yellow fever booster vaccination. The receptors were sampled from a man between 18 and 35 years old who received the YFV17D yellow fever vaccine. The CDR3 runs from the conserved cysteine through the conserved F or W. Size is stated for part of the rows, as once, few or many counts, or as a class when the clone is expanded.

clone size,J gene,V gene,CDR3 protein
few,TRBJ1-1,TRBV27,CASSHGGDTEAFF
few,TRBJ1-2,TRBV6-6,CASSYNEPYLYGYTF
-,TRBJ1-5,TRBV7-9,CASSFGGEDSNQPQHF
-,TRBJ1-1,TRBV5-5,CASSLGRERGNTEAFF
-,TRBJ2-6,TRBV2,CASMDSISGANVLTF
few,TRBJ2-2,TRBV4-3,CASSQEGAPNTGELFF
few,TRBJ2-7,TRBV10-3,CAISESGGSDEQYF
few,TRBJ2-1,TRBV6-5,CASSYSGGLYNEQFF
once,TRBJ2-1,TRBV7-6,CASSSSVPGWGNEQFF
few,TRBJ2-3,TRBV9,CASSVGPGQGTDTQYF
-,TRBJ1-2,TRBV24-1,CATSDLSWGDYGYTF
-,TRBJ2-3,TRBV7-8,CASSLAGAGLVDTQYF
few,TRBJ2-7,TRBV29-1,CSVTKSGLGAYEQYF
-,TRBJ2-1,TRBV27,CASSTRQAAVDEQFF
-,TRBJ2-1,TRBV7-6,CASSIQGRPSYNEQFF
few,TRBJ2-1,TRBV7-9,CASSAARGVRWNEQFF
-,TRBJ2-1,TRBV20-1,CSAEGYEQFF
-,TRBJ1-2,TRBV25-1,CASSEGGFGYTF
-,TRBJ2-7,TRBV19,CASSAGGAGYEQYF
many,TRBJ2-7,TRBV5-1,CASSLLTAYEQYF
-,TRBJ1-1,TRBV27,CASSSPFVMPTEAFF
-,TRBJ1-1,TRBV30,CAWSFGTDGEAFF
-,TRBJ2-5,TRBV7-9,CASSLLGQETQYF
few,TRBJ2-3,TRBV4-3,CASSQDRGPDTQYF
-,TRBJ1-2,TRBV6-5,CASSYSIKGGYTF
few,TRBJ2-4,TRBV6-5,CASSPSAEGNIQYF
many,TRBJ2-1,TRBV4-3,CASRQDRSSYNEQFF
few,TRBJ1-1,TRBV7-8,CASSAYGNGNEAFF
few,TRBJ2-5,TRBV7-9,CASTGEADQETQYF
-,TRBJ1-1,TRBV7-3,CASSPISSDAEAFF
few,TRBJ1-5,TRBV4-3,CASSQDTGRQPQHF
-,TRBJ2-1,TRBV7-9,CASRPPAREAENEQFF
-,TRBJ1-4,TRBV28,CASSLSSGFREKLFF
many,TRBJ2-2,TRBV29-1,CSVVGMSTGELFF
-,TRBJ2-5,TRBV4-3,CASSPLGSGQETQYF
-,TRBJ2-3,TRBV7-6,CASSQGGMTDTQYF
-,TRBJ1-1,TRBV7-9,CASSLGEAESTEAFF
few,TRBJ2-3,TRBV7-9,CASSLSGGPVTDTQYF
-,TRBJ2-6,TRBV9,CASSVAGSGANVLTF
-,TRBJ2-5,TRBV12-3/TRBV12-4,CASSRQAQYF
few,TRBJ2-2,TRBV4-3,CASSPKGVTNTGELFF
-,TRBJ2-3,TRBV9,CASSAVGGFADTQYF
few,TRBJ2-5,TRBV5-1,CASSSMDTRTETQYF
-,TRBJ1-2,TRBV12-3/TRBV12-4,CASSKGKYGYTF
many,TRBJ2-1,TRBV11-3,CASSPPGLSNEQFF
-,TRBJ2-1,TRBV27,CASSLLDRVSNEQFF
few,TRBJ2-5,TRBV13,CASSFGGSGSGETQYF
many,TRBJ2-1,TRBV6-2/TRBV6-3,CASSYSTEPNNEQFF
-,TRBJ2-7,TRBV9,CASSPGTKVGYYEQYF
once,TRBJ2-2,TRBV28,CASSLEGAPRMLTGELFF
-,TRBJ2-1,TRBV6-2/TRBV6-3,CASSYSSAASEQFF
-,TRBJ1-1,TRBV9,CASSASDTEAFF
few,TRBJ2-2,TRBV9,CASSVGETGLTGELFF
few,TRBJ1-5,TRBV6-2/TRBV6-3,CASTEYSNQPQHF
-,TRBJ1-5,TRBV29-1,CSVEPKAGQPQHF
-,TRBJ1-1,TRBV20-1,CSARAALGTGDTEAFF
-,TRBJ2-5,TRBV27,CASSPFTTGGFGGETQYF